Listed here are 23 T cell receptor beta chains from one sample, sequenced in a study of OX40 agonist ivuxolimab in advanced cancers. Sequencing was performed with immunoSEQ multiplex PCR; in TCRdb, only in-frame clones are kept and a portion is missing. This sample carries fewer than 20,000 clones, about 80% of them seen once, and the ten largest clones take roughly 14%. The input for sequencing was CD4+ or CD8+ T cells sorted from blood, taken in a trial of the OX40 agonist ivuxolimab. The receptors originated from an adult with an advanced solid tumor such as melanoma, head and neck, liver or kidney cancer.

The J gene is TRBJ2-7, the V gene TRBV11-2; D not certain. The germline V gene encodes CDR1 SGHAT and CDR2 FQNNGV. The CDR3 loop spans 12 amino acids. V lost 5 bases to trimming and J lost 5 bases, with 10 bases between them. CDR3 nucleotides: TGTGCCAGCAGCCTCGGATTAAACGAGCAGTACTTC. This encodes CASSLGLNEQYF.

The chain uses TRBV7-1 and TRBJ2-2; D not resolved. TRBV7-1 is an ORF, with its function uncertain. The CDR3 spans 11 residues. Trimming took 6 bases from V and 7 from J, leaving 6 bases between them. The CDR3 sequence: CASSNLGELFF. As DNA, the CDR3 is TGTGCCAGCAGTAATCTCGGGGAGCTGTTTTTT.

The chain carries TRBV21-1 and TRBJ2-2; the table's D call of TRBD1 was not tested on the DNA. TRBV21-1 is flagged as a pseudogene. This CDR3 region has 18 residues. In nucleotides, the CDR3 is TGTGCCAGCAGCAAAAAACATCAAAAGGGGTTGGTGGCCGGGGAGCTGTTTTTT. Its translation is CASSKKHQKGLVAGELFF.

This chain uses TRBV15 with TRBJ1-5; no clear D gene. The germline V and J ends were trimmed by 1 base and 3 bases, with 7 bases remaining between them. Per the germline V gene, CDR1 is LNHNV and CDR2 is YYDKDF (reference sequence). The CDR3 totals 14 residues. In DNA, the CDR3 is TGTGCCACCAGCAGAGGGGGATCCAATCAGCCCCAGCATTTT. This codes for CATSRGGSNQPQHF.

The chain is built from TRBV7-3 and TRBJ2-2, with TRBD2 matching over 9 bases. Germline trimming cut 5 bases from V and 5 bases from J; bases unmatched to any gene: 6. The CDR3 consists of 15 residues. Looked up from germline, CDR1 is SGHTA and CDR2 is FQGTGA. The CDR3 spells CASSELAGNTGELFF. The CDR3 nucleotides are TGTGCCAGCAGCGAACTAGCGGGTAATACCGGGGAGCTGTTTTTT.

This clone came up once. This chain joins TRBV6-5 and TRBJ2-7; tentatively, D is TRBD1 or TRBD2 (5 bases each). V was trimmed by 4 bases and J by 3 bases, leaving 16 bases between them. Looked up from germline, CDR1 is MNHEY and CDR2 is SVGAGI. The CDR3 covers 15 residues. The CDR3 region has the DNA TGTGCCAGCAGTTCCCCTCGTGGAGGACACTACGAGCAGTACTTC. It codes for CASSSPRGGHYEQYF.

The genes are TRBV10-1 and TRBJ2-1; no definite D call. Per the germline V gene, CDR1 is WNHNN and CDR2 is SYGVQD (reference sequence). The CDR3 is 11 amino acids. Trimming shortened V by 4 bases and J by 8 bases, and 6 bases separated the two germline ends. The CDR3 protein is CASSARDEQFF. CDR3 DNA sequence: TGCGCCAGCAGTGCAAGGGATGAGCAGTTCTTC.

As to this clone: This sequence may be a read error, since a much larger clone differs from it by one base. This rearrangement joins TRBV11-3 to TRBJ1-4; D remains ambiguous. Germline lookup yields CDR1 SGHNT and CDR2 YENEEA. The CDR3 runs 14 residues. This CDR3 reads CASSLRRTNEELFF. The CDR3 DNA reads TGTGCCAGCAGCTTGAGGAGGACTAATGAAGAACTGTTTTTT.

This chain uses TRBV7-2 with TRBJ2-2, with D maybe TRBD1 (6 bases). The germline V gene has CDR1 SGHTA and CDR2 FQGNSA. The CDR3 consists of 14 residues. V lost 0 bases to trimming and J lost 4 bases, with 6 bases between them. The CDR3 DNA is TGTGCCAGCAGCTTAGCGGGGGCCACCGGGGAGCTGTTTTTT. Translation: CASSLAGATGELFF.

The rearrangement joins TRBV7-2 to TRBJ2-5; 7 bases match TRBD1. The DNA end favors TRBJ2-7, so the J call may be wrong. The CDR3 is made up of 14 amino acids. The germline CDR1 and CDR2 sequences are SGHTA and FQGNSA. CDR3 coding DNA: TGTGCCAGCAGCCGACAGGGTCCCTCCTACGAGCAGTACTTC. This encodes CASSRQGPSYEQYF.

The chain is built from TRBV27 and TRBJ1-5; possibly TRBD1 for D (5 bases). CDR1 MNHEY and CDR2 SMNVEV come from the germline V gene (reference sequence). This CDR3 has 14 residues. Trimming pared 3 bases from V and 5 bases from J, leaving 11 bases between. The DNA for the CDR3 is TGTGCCAGCAGTTTTGCGGGGGACCATCAGCCCCAGCATTTT. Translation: CASSFAGDHQPQHF.

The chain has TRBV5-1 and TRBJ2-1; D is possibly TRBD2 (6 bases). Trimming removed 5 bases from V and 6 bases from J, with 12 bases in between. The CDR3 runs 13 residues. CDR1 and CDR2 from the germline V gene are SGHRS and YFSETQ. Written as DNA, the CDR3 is TGCGCCAGCAGTACGGGACTCACCAATGAGCAGTTCTTC. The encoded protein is CASSTGLTNEQFF.

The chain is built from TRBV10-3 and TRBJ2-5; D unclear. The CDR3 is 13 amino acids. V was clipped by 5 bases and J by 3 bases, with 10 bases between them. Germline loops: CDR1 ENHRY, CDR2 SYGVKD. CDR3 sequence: CAISFSVEETQYF. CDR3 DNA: TGTGCCATCAGTTTTTCCGTCGAAGAGACCCAGTACTTC.

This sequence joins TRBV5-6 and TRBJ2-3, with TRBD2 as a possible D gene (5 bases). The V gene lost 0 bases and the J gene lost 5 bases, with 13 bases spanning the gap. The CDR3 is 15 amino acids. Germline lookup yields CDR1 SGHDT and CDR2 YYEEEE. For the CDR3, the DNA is TGTGCCAGCAGCTTGGGTTTTTCGGGGAAAGATACGCAGTATTTT. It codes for CASSLGFSGKDTQYF.

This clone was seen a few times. The CDR3, as DNA: TGTGCCAGTATCCCGGACGGTGGATCTGGCTACACCTTC. Its protein product is CASIPDGGSGYTF. This rearrangement joins TRBV19 to TRBJ1-2; D not certain. V was shortened by 7 bases and J by 7 bases, with 16 bases between the two germline ends. CDR1 LNHDA and CDR2 SQIVND come from the germline V gene (reference sequence). CDR3 length: 13 residues.

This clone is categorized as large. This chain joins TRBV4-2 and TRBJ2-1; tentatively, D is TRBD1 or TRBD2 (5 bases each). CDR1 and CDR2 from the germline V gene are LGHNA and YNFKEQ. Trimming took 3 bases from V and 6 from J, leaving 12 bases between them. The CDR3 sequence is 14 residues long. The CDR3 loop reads CASSHPGTPNEQFF. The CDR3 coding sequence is TGTGCCAGCAGCCATCCAGGGACCCCCAATGAGCAGTTCTTC.

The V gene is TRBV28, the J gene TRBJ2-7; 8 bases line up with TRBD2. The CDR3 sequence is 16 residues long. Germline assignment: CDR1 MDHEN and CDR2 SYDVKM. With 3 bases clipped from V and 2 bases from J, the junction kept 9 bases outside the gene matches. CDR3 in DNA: TGTGCCAGCAGTTTCTCCCTAGCGGGCTTAACCTACGAGCAGTACTTC. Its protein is CASSFSLAGLTYEQYF.

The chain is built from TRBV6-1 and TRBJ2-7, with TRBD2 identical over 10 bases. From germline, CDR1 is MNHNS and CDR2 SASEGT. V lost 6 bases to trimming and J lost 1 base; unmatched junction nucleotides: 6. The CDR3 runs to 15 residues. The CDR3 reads CASRIAGGLSYEQYF. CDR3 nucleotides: TGTGCCAGCAGGATAGCGGGGGGTCTATCCTACGAGCAGTACTTC.

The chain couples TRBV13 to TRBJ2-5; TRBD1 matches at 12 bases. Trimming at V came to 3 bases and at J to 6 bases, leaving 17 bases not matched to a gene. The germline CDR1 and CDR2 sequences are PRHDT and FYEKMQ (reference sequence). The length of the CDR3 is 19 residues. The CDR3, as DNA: TGTGCCAGCAGCTTTCGCCCCGGGTCGGGACAGGGGGCGAGAAAGACCCAGTACTTC. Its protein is CASSFRPGSGQGARKTQYF.

The CDR3 DNA reads TGTGCCTGGAGTGTACAAAGAGCCCTCGAGACCCAGTACTTC. Encoded protein: CAWSVQRALETQYF. The chain recombines TRBV30 with TRBJ2-5; D is undetermined. The CDR3 runs to 14 residues. Germline V gene lookup returns CDR1 GTSNPN and CDR2 SVGIG (reference sequence). V lost 0 bases and J 5 bases, leaving 13 bases between the germline ends.

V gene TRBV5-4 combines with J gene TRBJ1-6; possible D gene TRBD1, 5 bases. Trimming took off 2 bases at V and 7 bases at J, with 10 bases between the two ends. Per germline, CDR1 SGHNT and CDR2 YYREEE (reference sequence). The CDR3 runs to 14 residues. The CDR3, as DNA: TGTGCCAGCAGCTTTCCTAAGGGGAATTCACCCCTCCACTTT. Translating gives CASSFPKGNSPLHF.

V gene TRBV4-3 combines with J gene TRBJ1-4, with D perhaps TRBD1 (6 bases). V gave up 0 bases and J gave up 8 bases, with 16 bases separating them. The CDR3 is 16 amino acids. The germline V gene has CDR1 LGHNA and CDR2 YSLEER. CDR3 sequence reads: CASSQDWGPEREKLFF. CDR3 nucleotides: TGCGCCAGCAGCCAAGATTGGGGGCCAGAACGCGAAAAACTGTTTTTT.

The CDR3 bases are TGTGCCAGTAACCTAGCGGGAGGGCCGTACAATGAGCAGTTCTTC. It translates to CASNLAGGPYNEQFF. The rearrangement links TRBV19 to TRBJ2-1; 12 bases agree with TRBD2. Losses at the gene ends were 7 bases for V and 4 bases for J; bases not matched to a gene: 5. From germline, CDR1 is LNHDA and CDR2 SQIVND (reference sequence). The CDR3 runs to 15 residues.